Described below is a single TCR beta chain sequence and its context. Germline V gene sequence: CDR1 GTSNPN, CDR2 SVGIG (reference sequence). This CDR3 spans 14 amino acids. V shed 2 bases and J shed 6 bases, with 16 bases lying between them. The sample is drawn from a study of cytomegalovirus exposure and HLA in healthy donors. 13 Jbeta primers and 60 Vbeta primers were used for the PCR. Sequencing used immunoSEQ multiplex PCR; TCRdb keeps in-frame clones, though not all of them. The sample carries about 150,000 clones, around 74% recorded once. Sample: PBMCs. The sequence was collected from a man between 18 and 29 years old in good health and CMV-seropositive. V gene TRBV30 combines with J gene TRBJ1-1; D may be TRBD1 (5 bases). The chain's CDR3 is CAWSWGPSIAEAFF. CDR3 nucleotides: TGTGCCTGGAGTTGGGGCCCGTCTATCGCTGAAGCTTTCTTT.